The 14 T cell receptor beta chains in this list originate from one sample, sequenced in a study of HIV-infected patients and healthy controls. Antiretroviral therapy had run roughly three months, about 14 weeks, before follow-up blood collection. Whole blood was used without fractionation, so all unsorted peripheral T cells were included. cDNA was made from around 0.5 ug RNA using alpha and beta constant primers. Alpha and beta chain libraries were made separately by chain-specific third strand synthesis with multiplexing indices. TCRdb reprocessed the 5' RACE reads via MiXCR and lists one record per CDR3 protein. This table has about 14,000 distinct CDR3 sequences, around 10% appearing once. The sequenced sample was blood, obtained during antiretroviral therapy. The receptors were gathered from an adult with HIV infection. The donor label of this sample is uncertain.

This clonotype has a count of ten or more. This chain's CDR3 is CASSLGVAGVTDTQYF. CDR3 nucleotide sequence: TGTGCCAGCAGTTTAGGGGTAGCGGGGGTCACAGATACGCAGTATTTT. The rearrangement uses TRBV28 and TRBJ2-3; 9 bases are shared with TRBD2. Per germline, CDR1 MDHEN and CDR2 SYDVKM. This CDR3 is 16 amino acids long. After removal of 2 bases from V and 2 bases from J, the junction contained 5 bases not matched to a gene.

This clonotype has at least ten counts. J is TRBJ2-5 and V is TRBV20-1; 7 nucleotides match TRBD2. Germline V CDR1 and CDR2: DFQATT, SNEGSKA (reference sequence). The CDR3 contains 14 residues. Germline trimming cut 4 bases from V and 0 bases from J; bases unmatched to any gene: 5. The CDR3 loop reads CSAIAAGNQETQYF. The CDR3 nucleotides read TGCAGTGCTATTGCAGCGGGAAACCAAGAGACCCAGTACTTC.

CDR3 DNA: TGTGCCAGCAGCTTACGACGTGGAACTGGGCGAGTCCCAGATACGCAGTATTTT. It specifies CASSLRRGTGRVPDTQYF. This rearrangement joins TRBV7-9 to TRBJ2-3; D gene unclear. Looked up from germline, CDR1 is SEHNR and CDR2 is FQNEAQ (reference sequence). CDR3 length: 18 amino acids. V lost 2 bases, J lost 4 bases, and 22 bases lay in between.

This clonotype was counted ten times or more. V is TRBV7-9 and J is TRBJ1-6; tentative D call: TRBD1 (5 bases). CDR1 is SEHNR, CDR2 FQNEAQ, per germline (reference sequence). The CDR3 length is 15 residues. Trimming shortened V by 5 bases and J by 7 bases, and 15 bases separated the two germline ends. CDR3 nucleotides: TGTGCCAGCAGCCAACATGGACACGAGAATTCACCCCTCCACTTT. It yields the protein CASSQHGHENSPLHF.

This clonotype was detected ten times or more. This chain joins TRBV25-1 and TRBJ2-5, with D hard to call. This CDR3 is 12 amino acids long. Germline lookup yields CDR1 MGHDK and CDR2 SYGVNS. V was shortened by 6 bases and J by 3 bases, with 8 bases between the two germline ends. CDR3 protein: CASSPGKETQYF. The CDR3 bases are TGTGCCAGCAGCCCCGGCAAAGAGACCCAGTACTTC.

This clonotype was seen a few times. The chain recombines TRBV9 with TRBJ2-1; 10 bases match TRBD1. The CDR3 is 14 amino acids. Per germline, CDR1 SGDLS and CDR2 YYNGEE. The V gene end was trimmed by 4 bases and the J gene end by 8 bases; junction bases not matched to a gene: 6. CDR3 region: CASSTFGQGDEQFF. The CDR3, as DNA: TGTGCCAGCAGCACGTTCGGACAGGGGGATGAGCAGTTCTTC. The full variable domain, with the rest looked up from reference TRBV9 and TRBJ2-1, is DSGVTQTPKHLITATGQRVTLRCSPRSGDLSVYWYQQSLDQGLQFLIQYYNGEERAKGNILERFSAQQFPDLHSELNLSSLELGDSALYFCASSTFGQGDEQFFGPGTRLTVL.

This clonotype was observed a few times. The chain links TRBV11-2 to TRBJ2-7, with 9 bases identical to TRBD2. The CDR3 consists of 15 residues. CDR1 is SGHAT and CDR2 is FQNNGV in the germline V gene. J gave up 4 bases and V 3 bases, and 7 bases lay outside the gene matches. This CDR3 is CASSFSAGGAYEQYF. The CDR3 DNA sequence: TGTGCCAGCAGCTTCTCGGCGGGAGGGGCTTACGAGCAGTACTTC.

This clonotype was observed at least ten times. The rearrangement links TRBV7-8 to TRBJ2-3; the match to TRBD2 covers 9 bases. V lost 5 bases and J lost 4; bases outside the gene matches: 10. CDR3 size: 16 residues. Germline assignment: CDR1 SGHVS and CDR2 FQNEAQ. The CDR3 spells CASSRLLAGASDTQYF. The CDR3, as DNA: TGTGCCAGCAGCCGCCTTTTAGCGGGAGCCTCAGATACGCAGTATTTT.

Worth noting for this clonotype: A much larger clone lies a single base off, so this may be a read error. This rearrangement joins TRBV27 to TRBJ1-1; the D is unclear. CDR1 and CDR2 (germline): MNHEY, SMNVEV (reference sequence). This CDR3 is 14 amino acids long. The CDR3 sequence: CAGSPLGVGTEAFF. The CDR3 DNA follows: TGTGCCGGCAGCCCTTTGGGTGTGGGGACTGAAGCTTTCTTT.

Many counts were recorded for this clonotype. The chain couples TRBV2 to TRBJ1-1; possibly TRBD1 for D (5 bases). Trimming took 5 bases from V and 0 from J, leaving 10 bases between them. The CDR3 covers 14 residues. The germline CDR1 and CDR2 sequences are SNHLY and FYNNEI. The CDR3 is CASSLDSMNTEAFF. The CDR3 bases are TGTGCCAGCAGTCTCGACAGCATGAACACTGAAGCTTTCTTT.

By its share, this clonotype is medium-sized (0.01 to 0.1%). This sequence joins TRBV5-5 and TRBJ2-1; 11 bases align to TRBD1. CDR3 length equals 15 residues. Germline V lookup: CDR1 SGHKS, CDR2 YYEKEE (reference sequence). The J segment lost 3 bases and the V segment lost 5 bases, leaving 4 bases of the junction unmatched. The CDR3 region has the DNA TGTGCCAGCAGTGCCGGGACAGGGGGCTACAATGAGCAGTTCTTC. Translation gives CASSAGTGGYNEQFF.

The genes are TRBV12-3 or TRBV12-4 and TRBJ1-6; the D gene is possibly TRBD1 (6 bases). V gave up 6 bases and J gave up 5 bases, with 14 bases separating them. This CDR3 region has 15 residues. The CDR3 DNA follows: TGTGCCAGCAGCGGGACGGGGGCTAATAATTCACCCCTCCACTTT. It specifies CASSGTGANNSPLHF.

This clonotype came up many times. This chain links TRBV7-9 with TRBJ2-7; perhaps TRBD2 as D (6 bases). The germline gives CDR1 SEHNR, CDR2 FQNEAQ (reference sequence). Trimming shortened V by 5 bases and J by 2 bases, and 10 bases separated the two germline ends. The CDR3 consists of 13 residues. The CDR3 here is CASSPGRTYEQYF. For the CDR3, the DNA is TGTGCCAGCAGCCCGGGGAGGACCTACGAGCAGTACTTC.

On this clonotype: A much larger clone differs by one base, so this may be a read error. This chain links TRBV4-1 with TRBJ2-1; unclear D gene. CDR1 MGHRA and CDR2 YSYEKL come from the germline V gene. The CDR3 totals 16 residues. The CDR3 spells CARSQEPSPTYNEQFF. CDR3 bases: TGCGCCCGCAGCCAAGAACCGTCCCCAACCTACAATGAGCAGTTCTTC.